The T cell receptor beta chain described here comes from a study of cytomegalovirus exposure and HLA in healthy donors. Amplification used 60 Vbeta primers and 13 Jbeta primers. Here immunoSEQ multiplex PCR was the method, and the copy in TCRdb shows in-frame clones only, minus some. The sample includes about 130,000 clones, approximately 80% of them seen just once. The sample holds one count of this clone. The sequence derives from a human donor in good health. The sequencing input was PBMCs.

CDR3 sequence: CASSYVASSNQPQHF. As DNA, the CDR3 is TGTGCCAGCAGTTACGTCGCATCGAGTAATCAGCCCCAGCATTTT. This chain links TRBV6-6 with TRBJ1-5; D gene ambiguous. V gave up 2 bases and J gave up 4 bases, with 12 bases separating them. CDR1 MNHNY and CDR2 SVGAGI come from the germline V gene (reference sequence). The CDR3 totals 15 residues.